The 19 T cell receptor beta chains given below trace back to one sample, sequenced in a study of blood T cell repertoires in COVID-19. Generated by immunoSEQ multiplex PCR, the TCRdb table keeps only in-frame clones and is missing some. The sample holds more than 60,000 clones, roughly 85% seen once. Sequenced sample: peripheral blood. The origin of the receptors is a woman in her fifties or sixties with COVID-19, enrolled during active disease.

A single count supports this clone. The chain has TRBV9 and TRBJ2-3, with 8 bases lining up with TRBD2. This CDR3 is 15 amino acids long. Germline loops: CDR1 SGDLS, CDR2 YYNGEE. V gave up 0 bases and J gave up 0 bases; unmatched junction bases: 0. This chain's CDR3 is CASSVGLASTDTQYF. In DNA, the CDR3 is TGTGCCAGCAGCGTAGGACTAGCGAGCACAGATACGCAGTATTTT.

This clone was seen a single time. This chain joins TRBV7-2 and TRBJ1-1; unclear D gene. The V gene's germline CDR1 is SGHTA and CDR2 FQGNSA. The CDR3 covers 17 residues. The V and J ends lost 3 bases and 1 base respectively, with 18 bases between them. CDR3 amino acids: CASSFKFGIAANTEAFF. For the CDR3, the DNA is TGTGCCAGCAGCTTTAAATTCGGGATTGCAGCGAACACTGAAGCTTTCTTT.

The chain recombines TRBV6-5 with TRBJ2-3; 9 nucleotides line up with TRBD2. Trimming took 2 bases from V and 2 from J; bases not matched to a gene: 5. This CDR3 contains 16 residues. Per germline, CDR1 MNHEY and CDR2 SVGAGI. The CDR3 spells CASSYTPGLATDTQYF. The CDR3 nucleotides are TGTGCCAGCAGTTACACCCCGGGACTAGCCACAGATACGCAGTATTTT.

The chain employs TRBV7-9 and TRBJ1-2; the D is unclear. CDR3 length: 13 amino acids. Trimming left V 3 bases short and J 2 bases short, with 7 bases between. Germline V gene data show CDR1 as SEHNR and CDR2 as FQNEAQ (reference sequence). The CDR3: CASSFLENYGYTF. The DNA for the CDR3 is TGTGCCAGCAGCTTTCTAGAAAACTATGGCTACACCTTC.

This clone appeared once. The chain couples TRBV7-8 to TRBJ1-2; D is ambiguous. CDR1 is SGHVS and CDR2 is FQNEAQ in the germline V gene. Trimming shortened V by 0 bases and J by 2 bases, and 7 bases separated the two germline ends. This CDR3 contains 14 residues. CDR3 residues: CASSLAAANYGYTF. The CDR3 DNA reads as TGTGCCAGCAGCTTAGCGGCGGCCAACTATGGCTACACCTTC.

The rearrangement links TRBV6-5 to TRBJ2-5; D may be TRBD1 (6 bases). The V gene's germline CDR1 is MNHEY and CDR2 SVGAGI. The V and J ends lost 5 bases and 2 bases respectively, with 15 bases between them. The CDR3 contains 15 residues. Here the CDR3 DNA reads TGTGCCAGCAGTAACCGGGACAACTCACAAGAGACCCAGTACTTC. It specifies CASSNRDNSQETQYF.

V is TRBV5-1 and J is TRBJ1-2; 8 bases line up with TRBD1. The CDR3 is made up of 16 amino acids. CDR1 and CDR2 (germline): SGHRS, YFSETQ. V dropped 0 bases and J dropped 1; count of bases not matched to a gene: 5. The CDR3 DNA sequence: TGCGCCAGCAGCTTGGAGACAGGGGTGGGTAACTATGGCTACACCTTC. Translating it yields CASSLETGVGNYGYTF.

The chain uses TRBV7-9 and TRBJ1-1; D call uncertain. Trimming left V 4 bases short and J 7 bases short, with 13 bases between. CDR1 is SEHNR, CDR2 FQNEAQ, per germline (reference sequence). The CDR3 consists of 13 residues. CDR3 amino acids: CASSSQRTVEAFF. The CDR3 bases are TGTGCCAGCAGCTCCCAACGAACTGTTGAAGCTTTCTTT.

V usage is TRBV5-1 and J usage is TRBJ2-5; 11 positions match TRBD1. Germline V gives CDR1 SGHRS, CDR2 YFSETQ. This CDR3 is built from 16 residues. Losses at the gene ends were 5 bases for V and 5 bases for J; bases not matched to a gene: 11. In nucleotides, the CDR3 is TGCGCCAGCAGGTTAATCGGACAGGGGGCAGGGGAGACCCAGTACTTC. Amino acid sequence: CASRLIGQGAGETQYF.

The rearrangement uses TRBV9 and TRBJ1-2, with 7 bases aligning to TRBD1. The CDR3 totals 14 residues. The germline V gene has CDR1 SGDLS and CDR2 YYNGEE. Germline trimming cut 3 bases from V and 8 bases from J; bases unmatched to any gene: 10. The CDR3 bases are TGTGCCAGCAGCGCGCAGGGGACAGCCGGGGGCTACACCTTC. It specifies CASSAQGTAGGYTF.

The chain uses TRBV11-2 and TRBJ2-7; TRBD2 aligns across 7 bases. The CDR3 length is 15 residues. CDR1 is SGHAT, CDR2 FQNNGV, per germline. The ends lost 1 base at V and 4 bases at J; junction bases unmatched: 7. The CDR3 here is CASSLARDYIYEQYF. CDR3 sequence (DNA): TGTGCCAGCAGCTTAGCGCGGGACTACATTTACGAGCAGTACTTC.

The V and J genes are TRBV7-2 and TRBJ1-1; 8 nucleotides agree with TRBD1. This CDR3 has 13 amino acids. Germline CDR1 and CDR2: SGHTA and FQGNSA. With 7 bases clipped from V and 3 bases from J, the junction kept 4 bases outside the gene matches. The CDR3 region is CASIRGHDTEAFF. DNA for the CDR3: TGTGCCAGCATCAGGGGGCATGACACTGAAGCTTTCTTT. Complete variable domain (other parts from reference TRBV7-2 and TRBJ1-1): GAGVSQSPSNKVTEKGKDVELRCDPISGHTALYWYRQSLGQGLEFLIYFQGNSAPDKSGLPSDRFSAERTGGSVSTLTIQRTQQEDSAVYLCASIRGHDTEAFFGQGTRLTVV.

The sample holds a few counts of this clone. The CDR3 DNA reads as TGCGCCAGCAGCCAAAACGGAGGGGTGAATAATTCACCCCTCCACTTT. As protein: CASSQNGGVNNSPLHF. This chain connects TRBV4-3 to TRBJ1-6, with D possibly TRBD1 on 5 matching bases. Per the germline V gene, CDR1 is LGHNA and CDR2 is YSLEER. Trimming removed 2 bases from V and 5 bases from J, with 13 bases in between. This CDR3 is built from 16 residues.

This chain connects TRBV5-8 to TRBJ1-4; weak D call: TRBD1 (6 bases). The CDR3 extends over 15 amino acids. The ends were cut back, 4 bases at V and 4 bases at J, with 14 bases in the middle. In germline, CDR1 is SGHTS, CDR2 YDEGEE. The DNA of the CDR3 is TGTGCCAGCAGCGGCGGACAGCGATATAATGAAAAACTGTTTTTT. It yields the protein CASSGGQRYNEKLFF.

This clone has more than one count but fewer than ten. The chain is built from TRBV7-2 and TRBJ1-4; 10 bases are shared with TRBD1. The CDR3 consists of 15 residues. J was trimmed by 6 bases and V by 7 bases; bases with no gene match: 8. The germline V gene has CDR1 SGHTA and CDR2 FQGNSA. As DNA, the CDR3 is TGTGCCAGCACCCCCCGACAGGGGGCGGATGAAAAACTGTTTTTT. Translating gives CASTPRQGADEKLFF.

This rearrangement joins TRBV27 to TRBJ2-7, with 10 bases identical to TRBD2. V was pared by 8 bases and J by 1 base, with 2 bases of the junction left unmatched. This CDR3 is 13 amino acids long. Germline assignment: CDR1 MNHEY and CDR2 SMNVEV (reference sequence). This chain's CDR3 is CASRTSGSYEQYF. For the CDR3, the DNA is TGTGCCAGCCGGACTAGCGGTTCCTACGAGCAGTACTTC.

The chain joins TRBV7-9 to TRBJ2-5, with a weak D call TRBD2 (5 bases). V lost 5 bases to trimming and J lost 2 bases, with 15 bases between them. Germline-derived CDR1 and CDR2 are SEHNR and FQNEAQ (reference sequence). The CDR3 consists of 15 residues. In DNA, the CDR3 is TGTGCCAGCAGCCCAACTTGGGAGAAACAAGAGACCCAGTACTTC. Translated: CASSPTWEKQETQYF.

The chain has TRBV2 and TRBJ2-4; a possible D gene is TRBD2 (7 bases). Trimming took off 3 bases at V and 10 bases at J, with 13 bases between the two ends. CDR1 SNHLY and CDR2 FYNNEI come from the germline V gene. There are 13 residues in the CDR3. The CDR3 sequence: CASSELGGGIQYF. The CDR3 DNA sequence: TGTGCCAGCAGTGAGCTAGGGGGAGGGATTCAGTACTTC. The whole variable domain, filled in from reference TRBV2 and TRBJ2-4, reads EPEVTQTPSHQVTQMGQEVILRCVPISNHLYFYWYRQILGQKVEFLVSFYNNEISEKSEIFDDQFSVERPDGSNFTLKIRSTKLEDSAMYFCASSELGGGIQYFGAGTRLSVL.

The chain combines TRBV18 with TRBJ2-2, with 7 bases identical to TRBD2. The CDR3 is made up of 17 amino acids. The junction had 7 bases not matched to a gene; V was cut back by 3 bases and J by 0 bases. Looked up from germline, CDR1 is KGHSH and CDR2 is LQKENI. The DNA for the CDR3 is TGTGCCAGCTCACCTCCCGGCGGGGGAGCGAACACCGGGGAGCTGTTTTTT. This gives the protein CASSPPGGGANTGELFF.